The 5 T cell receptor beta chains presented below share a single source sample, sequenced in a study of naive and memory T cell subsets. The beta constant-region primer was an equimolar mix of two oligonucleotides covering TRBC1 and TRBC2. Ligated cDNA was amplified by four rounds of PCR with nested alpha and beta constant-region primers and SP2. A single record per CDR3 protein comes from TCRdb applying MiXCR to the UMI-ligation and nested PCR reads. The table shows some 110,000 distinct CDR3 sequences, with roughly 36% occurring only once. What was sequenced was central memory CD4+ T cells from blood. The receptor set was obtained from a human donor in good health.

The J gene is TRBJ2-5, the V gene TRBV2; TRBD2 is a possible D gene (5 bases). V lost 6 bases and J 0 bases, leaving 14 bases between the germline ends. The CDR3 extends over 15 amino acids. Germline V gene lookup returns CDR1 SNHLY and CDR2 FYNNEI. In DNA form, the CDR3 reads TGTGCCAGCAGAGTCCGGACGCGGGACCAAGAGACCCAGTACTTC. Translated, it gives CASRVRTRDQETQYF.

Only a few counts were recorded for this clonotype. V is TRBV11-3 and J is TRBJ2-2; no clear D. Per the germline V gene, CDR1 is SGHNT and CDR2 is YENEEA. Trimming pared 2 bases from V and 3 bases from J, leaving 1 base between. This CDR3 has 12 residues. CDR3 sequence reads: CASSLHTGELFF. For the CDR3, the DNA is TGTGCCAGCAGCTTACACACCGGGGAGCTGTTTTTT.

The V call is TRBV14, the J call TRBJ2-7; D is undetermined. The ends were cut back, 3 bases at V and 2 bases at J, with 11 bases in the middle. Germline CDR1 is SGHDN and CDR2 is FVKESK. This CDR3 spans 14 amino acids. DNA of the CDR3: TGTGCCAGCAGCCAGCCCATTCCTCCCTACGAGCAGTACTTC. Encoded protein: CASSQPIPPYEQYF.

This clonotype was picked up a small number of times. The CDR3 sequence is CSALQTVDTGELFF. CDR3 nucleotide sequence: TGCAGTGCGTTGCAGACAGTCGACACCGGGGAGCTGTTTTTT. The chain is built from TRBV20-1 and TRBJ2-2, with D maybe TRBD1 (5 bases). This CDR3 comprises 14 residues. Per the germline V gene, CDR1 is DFQATT and CDR2 is SNEGSKA (reference sequence). Between the trimmed V and J ends, which lost 6 bases and 3 bases, there was a span of 14 bases.

This clonotype was observed a handful of times. The CDR3, as DNA: TGTGCCAGCAGCCCAGGACGGGGGGGCAGGGAACACTATGGCTACACCTTC. This translates into CASSPGRGGREHYGYTF. The chain uses TRBV11-2 and TRBJ1-2; a possible D gene is TRBD1 (6 bases). The length of the CDR3 is 17 residues. The V end lost 5 bases, the J end lost 3 bases, and 22 bases lay between the germline ends. From germline, CDR1 is SGHAT and CDR2 FQNNGV.